One and the same sample provided the 14 T cell receptor beta chains below, sequenced in a study of T cells in women clearing cervical HPV infection. TCRdb's table, derived via immunoSEQ multiplex PCR, lists solely in-frame clones and lacks some. The sample has tens of thousands of clones. The material sequenced was blood buffy coat. These receptors came from a woman between 18 and 70 years old with a cervical HPV16 infection that either progressed to CIN3+ or cleared (not recorded which).

Comment on this clone: Sequencing ends 3 residues short of the CDR3 end; the germline J gene provides the rest. The gene calls are TRBV6-2 or TRBV6-3 and TRBJ1-2; 7 bases line up with TRBD1. The CDR3 has 14 amino acids. CDR1 is MNHEY and CDR2 is SVGEGT in the germline V gene. The CDR3 loop reads CASGPPTGVGGYTF. The CDR3 bases that were read are TGTGCCAGCGGGCCACCCACAGGGGTGGGAGGC.

In regard to this clone: The CDR3 end falls 3 residues outside the read, so it is completed with the germline J gene. This chain joins TRBV7-2 and TRBJ1-2; the D gene is possibly TRBD1 (6 bases). The CDR3 runs to 15 residues. Germline lookup yields CDR1 SGHTA and CDR2 FQGNSA. The CDR3 bases that were read are TGTGCCAGCAGCTCCGCCGGGACACAGGGCGGGGGC. Its protein is CASSSAGTQGGG. The whole CDR3 sequence is CASSSAGTQGGGYTF.

On this clone itself: The read falls 3 residues short of the CDR3 end, and the missing part is taken from the germline J gene. The genes are TRBV18 and TRBJ1-2; D gene ambiguous. Germline V CDR1 and CDR2: KGHSH, LQKENI. The CDR3 covers 14 residues. Partial CDR3 DNA: TGTGCCAGCTCCTGGGTTAGCGGGGAGGATAGG. It yields the protein CASSWVSGEDR. The CDR3 reads in full as CASSWVSGEDRYTF.

For this clone: The sequence runs out 3 residues before the end of the CDR3; the remainder is reconstructed from the germline J gene. V and J are TRBV6-2 or TRBV6-3 and TRBJ2-3; D remains ambiguous. Looked up from germline, CDR1 is MNHEY and CDR2 is SVGEGT. The CDR3 runs 11 residues. Trimming left V 5 bases short and J 6 bases short, with 6 bases between. This CDR3 is CASSLPDTQYF. CDR3 bases read: TGTGCCAGCAGTCTCCCTGATACG.

On this clone itself: The read ends 3 residues early relative to the CDR3; the germline J gene fills the gap. This chain joins TRBV18 and TRBJ2-4, with 9 bases aligning to TRBD1. Germline CDR1 reads KGHSH; CDR2 reads LQKENI. The CDR3 consists of 16 residues. CDR3 protein: CASSRWNRGQDYGQYF. The sequenced CDR3 bases are TGTGCCAGCTCAAGGTGGAACAGGGGGCAAGACTATGGT.

Remarks on this clone: From the germline J gene comes the end of the CDR3, since the read stops 3 residues before it. The rearrangement links TRBV5-1 to TRBJ1-1; weak D call: TRBD1 (6 bases). This CDR3 region has 13 residues. Looked up from germline, CDR1 is SGHRS and CDR2 is YFSETQ. Trimming pared 6 bases from V and 3 bases from J, leaving 12 bases between. CDR3 bases read: TGCGCCAGCACCTCGGACAGCCACACTGAA. This codes for CASTSDSHTE. The full CDR3 sequence reads CASTSDSHTEAFF.

As to this clone: From the germline J gene comes the end of the CDR3, since the read stops 3 residues before it. The chain is built from TRBV20-1 and TRBJ2-7, with 8 bases matching TRBD2. Germline V gives CDR1 DFQATT, CDR2 SNEGSKA (reference sequence). The CDR3 sequence is 15 residues long. The junction had 9 bases not matched to a gene; V was cut back by 5 bases and J by 0 bases. CDR3 DNA, as far as it was read: TGCAGTGCTCCCCGGGGCGCGGGGGGCTCCTACGAG. This encodes CSAPRGAGGSYE. The complete CDR3 protein is CSAPRGAGGSYEQYF.

In regard to this clone: The sequenced fragment ends 3 residues before the CDR3 boundary, so the rest is inferred from the germline J gene. V is TRBV20-1 and J is TRBJ2-1; D call uncertain. Trimming shortened V by 3 bases and J by 5 bases, and 8 bases separated the two germline ends. This CDR3 has 12 amino acids. CDR1 DFQATT and CDR2 SNEGSKA come from the germline V gene (reference sequence). Here the CDR3 reads CSASWQNNEQFF. CDR3 DNA (partial): TGCAGTGCTAGTTGGCAAAACAATGAG.

The CDR3 DNA, read in part, is TGTGCCAGCAGTGGTAGGAGGGGGCAAACAGATACG. It is translated as CASSGRRGQTDT. The CDR3 as a whole reads CASSGRRGQTDTQYF. V is TRBV2 and J is TRBJ2-3; D perhaps matches TRBD1 (7 bases). Coverage ceases 3 residues before the CDR3 finishes, and the germline J gene fills in the end. V gave up 4 bases and J gave up 3 bases, with 14 bases separating them. The germline gives CDR1 SNHLY, CDR2 FYNNEI. The CDR3 consists of 15 residues.

As for this clone: The read finishes 3 residues shy of the CDR3 end, and the germline J gene is used to complete it. The chain is built from TRBV7-2 and TRBJ1-5; tentatively, D is TRBD1 (6 bases). Germline values: CDR1 SGHTA, CDR2 FQGNSA. The CDR3 spans 13 residues. Trimming removed 6 bases at V and 3 bases at J, with 9 bases between. The sequenced CDR3 bases are TGTGCCAGCAGTCGGGACACCAATCAGCCC. It specifies CASSRDTNQP. Given in full, the CDR3 is CASSRDTNQPQHF.

On this clone: The missing CDR3 end, 3 residues past where the read stops, is filled in from the germline J gene. The rearrangement joins TRBV7-9 to TRBJ1-2, with TRBD1 as a possible D gene (5 bases). The CDR3 is made up of 11 amino acids. CDR1 and CDR2 (germline): SEHNR, FQNEAQ (reference sequence). The CDR3 reads CASGAAYDYTF. Partial CDR3 DNA: TGTGCCAGCGGGGCGGCCTACGAC.

A word on this clone: Sequencing ends 3 residues short of the CDR3 end; the germline J gene provides the rest. V gene TRBV29-1 combines with J gene TRBJ1-5; possible D gene TRBD1, 6 bases. Trimming left V 4 bases short and J 6 bases short, with 10 bases between. In germline, CDR1 is SQVTM, CDR2 ANQGSEA. This CDR3 is 12 amino acids long. Incomplete CDR3 DNA: TGCAGCGTTGGAGGGGGGGGTCAGCCC. It specifies CSVGGGGQP. In full, the CDR3 is CSVGGGGQPQHF.

With respect to this clone: With the read ending 3 residues before the CDR3 end, the germline J gene is used to fill in that end. The chain carries TRBV20-1 and TRBJ2-2; a weak D match, TRBD2 (7 bases). Trimming pared 7 bases from V and 4 bases from J, leaving 13 bases between. The CDR3 runs 13 residues. Germline CDR1 DFQATT, CDR2 SNEGSKA (reference sequence). CDR3 bases read: TGCAGTGTGCGGGGGCAGGGCACCGGGGAG. Amino acids: CSVRGQGTGE. In full, the CDR3 is CSVRGQGTGELFF.

About this clone: The read ends 3 residues early relative to the CDR3; the germline J gene fills the gap. This chain joins TRBV7-2 and TRBJ2-1; D possibly corresponds to TRBD1 (5 bases). The CDR3 has 14 amino acids. Trimming shortened V by 1 base and J by 6 bases, and 10 bases separated the two germline ends. The germline V gene has CDR1 SGHTA and CDR2 FQGNSA. The covered CDR3 bases are TGTGCCAGCAGCTTAGGTGCTAGGGGCAATGAG. Protein sequence: CASSLGARGNE. Given in full, the CDR3 is CASSLGARGNEQFF. Drawing the rest from reference TRBV7-2 and TRBJ2-1, the complete variable domain is GAGVSQSPSNKVTEKGKDVELRCDPISGHTALYWYRQSLGQGLEFLIYFQGNSAPDKSGLPSDRFSAERTGGSVSTLTIQRTQQEDSAVYLCASSLGARGNEQFFGPGTRLTVL.